What follows describes a single TCR beta chain. The antigen is undetermined. Trimming stripped 4 bases from V and 10 bases from J, with 16 bases between. Per germline, CDR1 GTSNPN and CDR2 SVGIG (reference sequence). CDR3 length: 12 residues. The data are from a study of cytomegalovirus exposure and HLA in healthy donors. The study's findings and limits: An apparent linkage of common viral pathogens to several of the most significant clusters emerged in a later analysis.

Amplification used 60 Vbeta primers and 13 Jbeta primers. Profiled with immunoSEQ multiplex PCR; TCRdb holds only in-frame clones, not every one. The table records 140,000 to 150,000 clones, over 60% of them present only once. Sequences were obtained from PBMCs. The chain combines TRBV30 with TRBJ1-1; D is unclear. The receptor was isolated from a man aged 35 to 55 in good health and CMV-seronegative. CDR3 DNA: TGTGCCTGGACCCCGCGGGAATCGAGAGCTTTCTTT. Its translation is CAWTPRESRAFF.